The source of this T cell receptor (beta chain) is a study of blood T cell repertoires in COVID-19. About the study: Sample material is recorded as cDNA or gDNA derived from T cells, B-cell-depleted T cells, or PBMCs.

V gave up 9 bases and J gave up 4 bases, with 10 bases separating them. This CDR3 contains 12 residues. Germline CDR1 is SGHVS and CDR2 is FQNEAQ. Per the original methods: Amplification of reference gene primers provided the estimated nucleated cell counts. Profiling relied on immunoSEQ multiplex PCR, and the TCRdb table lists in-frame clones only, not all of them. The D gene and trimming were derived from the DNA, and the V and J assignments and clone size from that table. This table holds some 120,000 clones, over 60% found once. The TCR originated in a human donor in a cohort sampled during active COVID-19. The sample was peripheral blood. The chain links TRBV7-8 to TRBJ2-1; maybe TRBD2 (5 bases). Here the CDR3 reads CARGSRYNEQFF. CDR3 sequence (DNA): TGTGCCAGGGGGAGTAGGTACAATGAGCAGTTCTTC.